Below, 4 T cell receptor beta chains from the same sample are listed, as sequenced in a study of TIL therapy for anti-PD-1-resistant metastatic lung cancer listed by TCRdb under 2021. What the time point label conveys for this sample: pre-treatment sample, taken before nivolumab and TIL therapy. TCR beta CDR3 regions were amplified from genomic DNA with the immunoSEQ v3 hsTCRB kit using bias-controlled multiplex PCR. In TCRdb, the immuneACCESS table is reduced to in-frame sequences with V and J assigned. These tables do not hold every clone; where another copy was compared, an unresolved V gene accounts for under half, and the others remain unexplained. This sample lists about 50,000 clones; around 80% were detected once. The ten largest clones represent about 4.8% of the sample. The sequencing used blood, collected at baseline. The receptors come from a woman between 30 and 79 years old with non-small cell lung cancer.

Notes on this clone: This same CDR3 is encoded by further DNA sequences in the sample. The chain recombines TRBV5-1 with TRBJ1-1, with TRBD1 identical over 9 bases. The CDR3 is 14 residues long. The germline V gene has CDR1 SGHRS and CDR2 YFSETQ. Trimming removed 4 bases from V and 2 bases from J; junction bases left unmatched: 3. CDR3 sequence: CASSGGQGNTEAFF. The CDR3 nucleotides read TGCGCCAGCAGCGGGGGACAGGGAAACACTGAAGCTTTCTTT.

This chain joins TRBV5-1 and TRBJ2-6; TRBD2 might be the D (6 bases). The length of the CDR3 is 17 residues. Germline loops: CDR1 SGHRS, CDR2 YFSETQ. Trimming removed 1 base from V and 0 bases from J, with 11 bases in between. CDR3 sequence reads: CASSLSGDLSGANVLTF. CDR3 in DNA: TGCGCCAGCAGCTTGTCGGGGGACCTCTCTGGGGCCAACGTCCTGACTTTC. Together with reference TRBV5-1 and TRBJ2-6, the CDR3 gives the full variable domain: KAGVTQTPRYLIKTRGQQVTLSCSPISGHRSVSWYQQTPGQGLQFLFEYFSETQRNKGNFPGRFSGRQFSNSRSEMNVSTLELGDSALYLCASSLSGDLSGANVLTFGAGSRLTVL.

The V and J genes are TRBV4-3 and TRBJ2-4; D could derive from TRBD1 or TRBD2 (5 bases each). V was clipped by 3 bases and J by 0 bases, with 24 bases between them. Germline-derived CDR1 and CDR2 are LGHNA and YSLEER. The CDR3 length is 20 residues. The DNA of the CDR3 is TGCGCCAGCAGCCAGTACGGACGGGACCGACAGTTCTTAGCCAAAAACATTCAGTACTTC. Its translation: CASSQYGRDRQFLAKNIQYF.

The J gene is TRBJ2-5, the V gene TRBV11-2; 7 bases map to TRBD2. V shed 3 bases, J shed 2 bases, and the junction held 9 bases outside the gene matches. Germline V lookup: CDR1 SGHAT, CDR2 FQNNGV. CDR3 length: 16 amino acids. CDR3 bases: TGTGCCAGCAGCTTCGGGGGAGGGACGGATCAAGAGACCCAGTACTTC. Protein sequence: CASSFGGGTDQETQYF.